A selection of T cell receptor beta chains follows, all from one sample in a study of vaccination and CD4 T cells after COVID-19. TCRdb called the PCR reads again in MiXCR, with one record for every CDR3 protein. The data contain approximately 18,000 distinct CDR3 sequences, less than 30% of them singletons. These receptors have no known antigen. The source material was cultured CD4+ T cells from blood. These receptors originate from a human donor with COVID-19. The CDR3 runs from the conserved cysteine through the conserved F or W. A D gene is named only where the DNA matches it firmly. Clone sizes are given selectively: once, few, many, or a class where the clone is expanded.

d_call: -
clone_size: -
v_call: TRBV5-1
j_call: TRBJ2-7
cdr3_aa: CASSPGGRAYEQYF
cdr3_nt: TGCGCCAGCAGCCCGGGGGGCAGGGCCTACGAGCAGTACTTC

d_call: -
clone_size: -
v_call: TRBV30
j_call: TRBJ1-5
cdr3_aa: CAWSSGDHQPQHF
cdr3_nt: TGTGCCTGGAGTTCAGGGGACCATCAGCCCCAGCATTTT

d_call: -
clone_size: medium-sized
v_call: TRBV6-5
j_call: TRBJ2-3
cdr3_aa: CASSYSTAWWGTQYF
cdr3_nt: TGTGCCAGCAGTTACTCAACCGCTTGGTGGGGGACGCAGTATTTT

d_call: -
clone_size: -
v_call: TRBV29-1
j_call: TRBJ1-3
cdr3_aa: CSVWGAGNTIYF
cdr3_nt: TGCAGCGTTTGGGGGGCCGGAAACACCATATATTTT

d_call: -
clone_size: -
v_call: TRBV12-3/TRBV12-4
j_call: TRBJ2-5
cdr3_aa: CASSLGGVDQETQYF
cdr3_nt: TGTGCCAGCAGTTTAGGTGGGGTAGACCAAGAGACCCAGTACTTC

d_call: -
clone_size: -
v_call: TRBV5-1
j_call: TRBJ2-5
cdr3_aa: CASSPGSGVETQYF
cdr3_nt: TGCGCCAGCAGCCCAGGATCGGGGGTGGAGACCCAGTACTTC

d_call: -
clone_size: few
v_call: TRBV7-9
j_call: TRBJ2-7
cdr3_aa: CASSQGTYEQYF
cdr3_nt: TGTGCCAGCAGCCAAGGGACCTACGAGCAGTACTTC

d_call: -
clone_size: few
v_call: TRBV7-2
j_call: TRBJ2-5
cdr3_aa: CASSFQGSSAGARRETQYF
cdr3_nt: TGTGCCAGCAGCTTCCAGGGTTCGTCGGCAGGGGCCAGGCGGGAGACCCAGTACTTC

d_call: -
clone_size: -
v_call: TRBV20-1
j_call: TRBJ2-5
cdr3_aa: CSATPRGRGETQYF
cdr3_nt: TGCAGTGCTACCCCCCGGGGGCGGGGAGAGACCCAGTACTTC

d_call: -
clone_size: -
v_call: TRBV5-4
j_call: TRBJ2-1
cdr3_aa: CASSLATLSSYNEQFF
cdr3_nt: TGTGCCAGCAGCCTTGCTACACTTTCCTCCTACAATGAGCAGTTCTTC

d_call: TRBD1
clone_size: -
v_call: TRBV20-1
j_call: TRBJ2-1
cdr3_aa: CSARGGQGRVYEQFF
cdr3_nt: TGCAGTGCTAGAGGGGGACAGGGGAGGGTATATGAGCAGTTCTTC

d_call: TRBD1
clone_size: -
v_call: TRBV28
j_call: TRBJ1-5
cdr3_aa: CASIISGGDQPQHF
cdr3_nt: TGTGCCAGCATCATATCAGGGGGCGATCAGCCCCAGCATTTT

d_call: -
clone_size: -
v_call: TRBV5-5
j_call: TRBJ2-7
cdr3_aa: CASSLVGRSYEQYF
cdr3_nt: TGTGCCAGCAGCTTGGTAGGGCGGTCCTACGAGCAGTACTTC

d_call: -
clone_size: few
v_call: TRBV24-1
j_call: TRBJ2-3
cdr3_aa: CATSDPARTDTQYF
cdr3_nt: TGTGCCACCAGTGATCCAGCCCGCACAGATACGCAGTATTTT

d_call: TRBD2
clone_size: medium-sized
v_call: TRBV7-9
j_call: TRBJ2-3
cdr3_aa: CASSSRGSGVVDTQYF
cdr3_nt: TGTGCCAGCAGCTCCCGGGGGAGCGGGGTGGTAGATACGCAGTATTTT

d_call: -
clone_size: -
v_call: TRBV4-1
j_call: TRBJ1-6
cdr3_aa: CASSQEDQGSSPLHF
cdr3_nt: TGCGCCAGCAGCCAAGAGGACCAGGGAAGTTCACCCCTCCACTTT

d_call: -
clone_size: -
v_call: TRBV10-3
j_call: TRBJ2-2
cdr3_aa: CAIAGDTPSNTGELFF
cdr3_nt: TGTGCCATCGCAGGGGACACACCGTCGAACACCGGGGAGCTGTTTTTT

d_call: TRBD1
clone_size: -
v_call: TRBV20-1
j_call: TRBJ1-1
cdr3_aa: CSAKTGGTEAFF
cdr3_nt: TGCAGTGCTAAGACAGGGGGTACTGAAGCTTTCTTT

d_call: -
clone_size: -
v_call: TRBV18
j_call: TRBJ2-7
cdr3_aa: CASSPRLGDEQYF
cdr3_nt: TGTGCCAGCTCACCACGCCTCGGCGACGAGCAGTACTTC

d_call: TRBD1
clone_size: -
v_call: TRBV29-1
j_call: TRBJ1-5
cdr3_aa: CSVPGQGTGSNQPQHF
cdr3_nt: TGCAGCGTCCCGGGACAGGGTACGGGTAGCAATCAGCCCCAGCATTTT

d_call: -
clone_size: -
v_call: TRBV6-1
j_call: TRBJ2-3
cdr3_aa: CASSVDPGDTDTQYF
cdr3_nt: TGTGCCAGCAGTGTCGACCCCGGGGATACAGATACGCAGTATTTT

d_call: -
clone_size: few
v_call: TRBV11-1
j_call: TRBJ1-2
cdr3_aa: CASSLSESYGYTF
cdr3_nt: TGTGCCAGCAGCTTATCAGAGAGCTATGGCTACACCTTC

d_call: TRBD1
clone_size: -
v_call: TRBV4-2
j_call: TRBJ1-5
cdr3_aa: CASSGNPTGTMSNQPQHF
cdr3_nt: TGTGCCAGCAGCGGTAATCCGACAGGGACGATGAGCAATCAGCCCCAGCATTTT

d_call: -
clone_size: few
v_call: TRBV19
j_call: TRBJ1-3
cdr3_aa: CASSIRQGNTIYF
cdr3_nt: TGTGCCAGTAGTATCAGGCAGGGAAACACCATATATTTT

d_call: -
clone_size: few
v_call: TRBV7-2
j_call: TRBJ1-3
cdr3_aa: CASSLEISSGNTIYF
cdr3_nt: TGTGCCAGCAGCTTGGAAATCAGCTCTGGAAACACCATATATTTT

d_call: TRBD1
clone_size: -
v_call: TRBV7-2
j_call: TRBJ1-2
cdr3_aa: CASSHTTGGDYGYTF
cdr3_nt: TGTGCCAGCAGCCACACGACAGGGGGCGACTATGGCTACACCTTC

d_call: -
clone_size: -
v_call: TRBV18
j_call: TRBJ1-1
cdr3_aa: CASSPRRGTEAFF
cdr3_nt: TGTGCCAGCTCACCAAGGAGAGGCACTGAAGCTTTCTTT

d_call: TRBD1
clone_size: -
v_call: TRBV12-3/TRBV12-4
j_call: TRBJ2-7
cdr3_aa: CASSSGQGSSYEQYF
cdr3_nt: TGTGCCAGCAGTTCAGGACAGGGAAGCTCCTACGAGCAGTACTTC

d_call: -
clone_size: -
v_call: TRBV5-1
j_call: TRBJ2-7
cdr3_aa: CASSLDPRGSYEQYF
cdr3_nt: TGCGCCAGCAGCTTGGATCCCAGGGGCTCCTACGAGCAGTACTTC

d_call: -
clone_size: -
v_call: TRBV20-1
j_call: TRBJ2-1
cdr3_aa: CSASVAWGYNEQFF
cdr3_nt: TGCAGTGCTAGCGTAGCGTGGGGCTACAATGAGCAGTTCTTC

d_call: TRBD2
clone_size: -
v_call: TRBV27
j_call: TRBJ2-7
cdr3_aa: CASSFLTSGGYEQYF
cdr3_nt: TGTGCCAGCAGTTTCCTGACTAGCGGGGGGTACGAGCAGTACTTC

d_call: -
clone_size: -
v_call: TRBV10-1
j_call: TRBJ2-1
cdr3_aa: CASRAGGDYNEQFF
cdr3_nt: TGCGCCAGCCGGGCAGGGGGGGATTACAATGAGCAGTTCTTC

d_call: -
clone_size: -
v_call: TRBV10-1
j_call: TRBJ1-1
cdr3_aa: CASTPALVPNTEAFF
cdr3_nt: TGCGCCAGCACACCAGCGCTCGTACCGAACACTGAAGCTTTCTTT

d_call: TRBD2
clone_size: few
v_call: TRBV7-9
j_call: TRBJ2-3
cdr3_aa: CASSRTTGGTSGGTSSTDTQYF
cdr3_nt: TGTGCCAGCAGCCGGACCACTGGGGGGACTAGCGGGGGGACATCTAGCACAGATACGCAGTATTTT

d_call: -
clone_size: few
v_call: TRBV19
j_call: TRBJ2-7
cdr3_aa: CASSIVHSYEQYF
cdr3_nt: TGTGCCAGTAGTATAGTACACTCCTACGAGCAGTACTTC

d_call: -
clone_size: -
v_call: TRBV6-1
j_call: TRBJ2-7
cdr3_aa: CATKRVGSTYEQYF
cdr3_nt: TGTGCCACCAAAAGGGTAGGGAGCACCTACGAGCAGTACTTC

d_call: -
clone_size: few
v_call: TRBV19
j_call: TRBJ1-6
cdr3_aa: CASSNARQGRGSITSPLHF
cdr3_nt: TGTGCCAGTAGTAACGCTCGGCAGGGTCGTGGATCTATCACTTCACCCCTCCACTTT

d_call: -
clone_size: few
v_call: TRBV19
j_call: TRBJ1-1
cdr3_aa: CASSIFFRPNTEAFF
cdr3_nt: TGTGCCAGTAGTATCTTTTTTAGACCGAACACTGAAGCTTTCTTT

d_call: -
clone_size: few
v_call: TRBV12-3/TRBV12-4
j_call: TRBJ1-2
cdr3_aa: CASSFGGLGYTF
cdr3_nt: TGTGCCAGCAGTTTCGGGGGGTTAGGCTACACCTTC